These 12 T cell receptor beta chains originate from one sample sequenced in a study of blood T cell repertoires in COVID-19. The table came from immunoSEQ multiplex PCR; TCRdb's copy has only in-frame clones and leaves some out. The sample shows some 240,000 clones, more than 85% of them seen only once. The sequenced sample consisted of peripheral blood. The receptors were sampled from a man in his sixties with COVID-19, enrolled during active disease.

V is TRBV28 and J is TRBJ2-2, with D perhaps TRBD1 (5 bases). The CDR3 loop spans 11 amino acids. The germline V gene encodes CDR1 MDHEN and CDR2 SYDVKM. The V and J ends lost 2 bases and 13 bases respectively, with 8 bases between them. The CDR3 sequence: CASSLRGGLFF. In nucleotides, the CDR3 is TGTGCCAGCAGTTTAAGGGGCGGGCTGTTTTTT.

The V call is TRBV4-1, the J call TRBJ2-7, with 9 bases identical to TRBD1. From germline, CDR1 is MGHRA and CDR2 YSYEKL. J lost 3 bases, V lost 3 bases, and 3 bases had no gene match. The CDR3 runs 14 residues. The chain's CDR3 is CASSHGQGNYEQYF. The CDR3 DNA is TGCGCCAGCAGCCATGGACAGGGGAACTACGAGCAGTACTTC.

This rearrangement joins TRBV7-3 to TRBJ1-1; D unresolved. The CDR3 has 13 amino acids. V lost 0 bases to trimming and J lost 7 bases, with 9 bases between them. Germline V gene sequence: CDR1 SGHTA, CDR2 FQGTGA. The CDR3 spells CASSLTLADEAFF. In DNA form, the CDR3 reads TGTGCCAGCAGCTTAACCCTGGCAGATGAAGCTTTCTTT.

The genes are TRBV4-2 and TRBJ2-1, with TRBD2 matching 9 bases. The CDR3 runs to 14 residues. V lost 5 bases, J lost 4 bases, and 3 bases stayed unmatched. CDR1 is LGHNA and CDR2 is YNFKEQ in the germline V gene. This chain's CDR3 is CASSGAGGYNEQFF. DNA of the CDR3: TGTGCCAGCAGCGGGGCGGGGGGGTACAATGAGCAGTTCTTC.

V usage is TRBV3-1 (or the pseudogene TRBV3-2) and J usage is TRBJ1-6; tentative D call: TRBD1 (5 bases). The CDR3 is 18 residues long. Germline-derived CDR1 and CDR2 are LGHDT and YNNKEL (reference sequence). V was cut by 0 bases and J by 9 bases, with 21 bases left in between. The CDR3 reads CASSQDLTPGTASSPLHF. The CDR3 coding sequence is TGTGCCAGCAGCCAAGATCTAACACCAGGGACTGCGTCTTCACCCCTCCACTTT.

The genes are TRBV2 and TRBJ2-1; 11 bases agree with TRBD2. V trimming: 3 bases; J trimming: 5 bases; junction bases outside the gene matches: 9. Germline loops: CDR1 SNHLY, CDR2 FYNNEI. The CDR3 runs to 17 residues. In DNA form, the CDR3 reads TGTGCCAGCAGTGATGCTAAGACTAGCGGGAATAACAATGAGCAGTTCTTC. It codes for CASSDAKTSGNNNEQFF.

The CDR3 bases are TGCGCCAGCAGTCGCGGGACTAGCAACAATGAGCAGTTCTTC. Translation: CASSRGTSNNEQFF. The V and J genes are TRBV5-1 and TRBJ2-1; 9 bases are a match to TRBD2. The CDR3 is 14 amino acids. V was clipped by 5 bases and J by 5 bases; unmatched bases: 5. Germline assignment: CDR1 SGHRS and CDR2 YFSETQ. Together with reference TRBV5-1 and TRBJ2-1, the CDR3 gives the full variable domain: KAGVTQTPRYLIKTRGQQVTLSCSPISGHRSVSWYQQTPGQGLQFLFEYFSETQRNKGNFPGRFSGRQFSNSRSEMNVSTLELGDSALYLCASSRGTSNNEQFFGPGTRLTVL.

CDR3 loop: CARGTDRYSNQPQHF. CDR3 in DNA: TGCGCCAGGGGGACAGACCGCTATAGCAATCAGCCCCAGCATTTT. This chain connects TRBV5-1 to TRBJ1-5, with TRBD1 identical over 7 bases. The CDR3 is made up of 15 amino acids. Germline V lookup: CDR1 SGHRS, CDR2 YFSETQ. The V and J ends lost 8 bases and 0 bases, in that order; junction bases with no gene match: 8.

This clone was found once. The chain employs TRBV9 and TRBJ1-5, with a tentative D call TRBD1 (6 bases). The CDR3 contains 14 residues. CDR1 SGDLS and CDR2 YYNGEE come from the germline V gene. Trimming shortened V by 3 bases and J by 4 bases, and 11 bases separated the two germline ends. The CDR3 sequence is CASSANGQNQPQHF. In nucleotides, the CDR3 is TGTGCCAGCAGCGCCAACGGACAGAATCAGCCCCAGCATTTT.

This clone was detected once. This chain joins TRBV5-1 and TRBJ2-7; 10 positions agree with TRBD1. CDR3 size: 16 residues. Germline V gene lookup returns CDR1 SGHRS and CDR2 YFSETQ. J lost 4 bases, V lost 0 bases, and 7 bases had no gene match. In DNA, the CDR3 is TGCGCCAGCAGCTTGGTAGCGACAGGGGGCGGATACGAGCAGTACTTC. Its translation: CASSLVATGGGYEQYF.

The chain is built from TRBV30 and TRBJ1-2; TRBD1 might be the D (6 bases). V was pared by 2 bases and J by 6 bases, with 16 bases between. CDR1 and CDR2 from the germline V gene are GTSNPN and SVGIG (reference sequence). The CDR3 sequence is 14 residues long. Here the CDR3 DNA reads TGTGCCTGGAGTCGACAGGTCGGCTTAAATGGCTACACCTTC. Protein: CAWSRQVGLNGYTF. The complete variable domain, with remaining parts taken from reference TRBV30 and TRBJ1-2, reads SQTIHQWPATLVQPVGSPLSLECTVEGTSNPNLYWYRQAAGRGLQLLFYSVGIGQISSEVPQNLSASRPQDRQFILSSKKLLLSDSGFYLCAWSRQVGLNGYTFGSGTRLTVV.

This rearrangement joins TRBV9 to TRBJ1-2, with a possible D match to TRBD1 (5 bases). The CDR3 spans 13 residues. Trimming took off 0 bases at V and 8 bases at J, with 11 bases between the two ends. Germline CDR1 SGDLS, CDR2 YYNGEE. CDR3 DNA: TGTGCCAGCAGCGTAGATGGGGCGGGAGGCTACACCTTC. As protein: CASSVDGAGGYTF.